This T cell receptor (beta chain) was recorded in a study of T cell responses to AZD1222 COVID-19 vaccine. Study overall: Pooling of second doses given at about 4 or about 12 weeks was done.

Here immunoSEQ multiplex PCR was the method, and the copy in TCRdb shows in-frame clones only, minus some. The table includes roughly 130,000 clones, about 90% detected once. CDR3 length equals 13 residues. CDR1 is MDHEN, CDR2 SYDVKM, per germline. With 3 bases removed from V and 11 bases from J, the gap between germline ends came to 16 bases. The specimen was peripheral blood, collected on day 0 of AZD1222 vaccination. The V call is TRBV28, the J call TRBJ1-1; no clear D gene. This clonotype was sampled from an adult in good health. CDR3 sequence (DNA): TGTGCCAGCAGTTTTTATGGCCGTGACCTGGCTTTCTTT. It encodes CASSFYGRDLAFF. Full variable domain (remainder filled in from reference TRBV28 and TRBJ1-1): DVKVTQSSRYLVKRTGEKVFLECVQDMDHENMFWYRQDPGLGLRLIYFSYDVKMKEKGDIPEGYSVSREKKERFSLILESASTNQTSMYLCASSFYGRDLAFFGQGTRLTVV.